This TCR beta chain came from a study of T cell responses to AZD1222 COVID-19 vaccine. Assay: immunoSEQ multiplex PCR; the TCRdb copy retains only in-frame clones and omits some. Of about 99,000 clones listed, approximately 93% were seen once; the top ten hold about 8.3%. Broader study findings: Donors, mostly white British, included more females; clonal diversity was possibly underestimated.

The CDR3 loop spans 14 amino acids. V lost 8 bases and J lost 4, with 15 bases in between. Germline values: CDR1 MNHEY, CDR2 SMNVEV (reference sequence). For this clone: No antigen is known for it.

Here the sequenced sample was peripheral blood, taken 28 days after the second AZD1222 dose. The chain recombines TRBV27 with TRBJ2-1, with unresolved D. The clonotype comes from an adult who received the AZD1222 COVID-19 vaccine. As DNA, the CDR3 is TGTGCCAGCCCTCTCCCAGCCCAGTACAATGAGCAGTTCTTC. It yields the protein CASPLPAQYNEQFF.